Sequencing of this T cell receptor beta chain was carried out in a study of T cell clonotyping in hematopoietic cell transplantation (dated by TCRdb to the early 2020s). As for the study more broadly: The study collected around 130 blood samples from some 35 consecutive transplant recipients and their related donors. Recruitment of patients was conducted between 2015 and January 2017, and follow-up was continued until late 2020 or death.

V is shortened by 5 bases, J by 6 bases, and the region joining them spans 8 bases. The CDR3 spans 11 residues, from the cysteine through the phenylalanine. The only DNA kept is the CDR3, 33 bases in frame from the first base. CDR1 is given as MGHRA and CDR2 as YSYEKL, both from the germline V gene. This clone was detected only a few times. Its antigen remains unidentified. No much larger clone is present one base from it, and per-base qualities are unavailable. Blood samples for TCR beta sequencing were given by related transplant donors. Nuclei Lysis Solution was used to extract genomic DNA from fresh or cryopreserved unfractionated peripheral blood mononuclear cells. The research as a whole found: The sample size was limited, and CD4 and CD8 repertoire contributions could not be separated because cells were not sorted. After transplant, TCR diversity in recipients dropped, and pathologically expanded clonotypes increased progressively from day 30 to day 180. Only a small fraction of recipient repertoires overlapped donor repertoires, with over 95% appearing de novo at the given depth. Broader TCR repertoire diversity after transplant was predicted by Inverse Simpson Index values from donors and from recipients before transplant.

The immunoSEQ assay, a bias-controlled multiplex PCR using V- and J-specific primers, was used to amplify TCR beta CDR3 regions from genomic DNA. A second PCR step added a proprietary barcode and Illumina adapter sequences to the CDR3 amplicons. An Illumina MiSeq instrument was used to sequence the CDR3 libraries. The published analysis was carried out like this. Export and quality control were performed with immunoSEQ Analyzer 3.0, and downstream analyses were performed with R Bioconductor and Immunarch. Repertoire metrics were calculated using only productive rearrangements within the normalized downsampled data set. In the normalized cohort, clonotypes with more than 5 templates were defined as pathologically expanded. The Inverse Simpson Index served as the measure of repertoire diversity. The non-normalized data set was used for CMV-specificity analyses so that all clonotypes could be captured. Sourced from immuneACCESS, this table was stored by TCRdb with only in-frame sequences that have V and J called. A share of the clones is absent; for the studies checked, an unresolved V gene accounts for under half, and the remainder has no known explanation. V, J and clone size reflect that table, while D and trimming were determined from the DNA. This sample gives about 16,000 clones in total; 85% to 90% of them show up just once. The ten largest clones capture approximately 3% of the sample.

The V and J segments used are TRBV4-1 and TRBJ2-7; the D gene is perhaps TRBD1 or TRBD2, as each covers 5 bases. The origin of this receptor is a man in his fifties or sixties in good health. Some clones in this sample may be carry-over from other donors' samples. Sequences were obtained from peripheral blood mononuclear cells. The CDR3 has the sequence CASSDGGEQYF. The DNA is as follows: TGCGCCAGCAGCGATGGGGGCGAGCAGTACTTC.